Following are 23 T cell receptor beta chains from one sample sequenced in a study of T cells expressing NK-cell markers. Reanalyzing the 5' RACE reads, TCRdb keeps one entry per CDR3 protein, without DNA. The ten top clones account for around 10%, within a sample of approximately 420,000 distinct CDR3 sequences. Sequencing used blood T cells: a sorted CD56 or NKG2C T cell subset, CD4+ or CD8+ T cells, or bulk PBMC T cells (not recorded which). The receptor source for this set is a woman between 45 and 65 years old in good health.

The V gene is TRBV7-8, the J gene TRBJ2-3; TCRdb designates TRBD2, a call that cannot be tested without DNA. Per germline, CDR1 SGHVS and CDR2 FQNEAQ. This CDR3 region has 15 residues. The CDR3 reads CASSPRGSLTDTQYF.

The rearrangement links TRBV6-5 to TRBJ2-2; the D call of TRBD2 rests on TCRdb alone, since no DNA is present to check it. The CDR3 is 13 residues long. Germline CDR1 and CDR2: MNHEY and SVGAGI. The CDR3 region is CASGPMSAGELFF.

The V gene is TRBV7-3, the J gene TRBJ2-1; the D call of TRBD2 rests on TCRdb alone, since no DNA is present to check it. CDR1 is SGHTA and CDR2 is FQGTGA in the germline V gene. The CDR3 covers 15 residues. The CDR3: CASSAEREPYNEQFF.

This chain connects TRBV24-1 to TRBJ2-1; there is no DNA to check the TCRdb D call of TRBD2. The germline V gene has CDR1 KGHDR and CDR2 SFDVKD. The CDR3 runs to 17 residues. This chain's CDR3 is CATSDSWTSGSQDEQFF.

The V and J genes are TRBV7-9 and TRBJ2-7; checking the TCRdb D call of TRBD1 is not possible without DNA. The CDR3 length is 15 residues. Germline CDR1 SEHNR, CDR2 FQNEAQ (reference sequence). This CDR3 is CASSLGRGLSNEQYF.

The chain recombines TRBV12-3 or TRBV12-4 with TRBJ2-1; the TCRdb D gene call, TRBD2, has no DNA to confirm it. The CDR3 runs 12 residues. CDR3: CASSFPGRAQFF.

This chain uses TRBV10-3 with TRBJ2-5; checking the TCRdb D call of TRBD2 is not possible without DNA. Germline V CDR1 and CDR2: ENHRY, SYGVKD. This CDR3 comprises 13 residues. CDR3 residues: CAIGLLAGETQYF.

The chain's CDR3 is CASSSHRGDNTGELFF. The chain joins TRBV4-1 to TRBJ2-2; TCRdb names TRBD1, which stays unverified in the absence of DNA. Germline loops: CDR1 MGHRA, CDR2 YSYEKL. The CDR3 totals 16 residues.

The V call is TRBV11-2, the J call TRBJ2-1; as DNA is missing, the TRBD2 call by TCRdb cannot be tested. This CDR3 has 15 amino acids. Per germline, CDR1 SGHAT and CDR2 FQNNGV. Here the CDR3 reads CASSITSGSYNEQFF.

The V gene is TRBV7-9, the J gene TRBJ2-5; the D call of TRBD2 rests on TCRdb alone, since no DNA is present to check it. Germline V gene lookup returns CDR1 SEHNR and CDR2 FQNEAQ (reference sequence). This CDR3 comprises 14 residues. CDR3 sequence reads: CASSNTGTSETQYF.

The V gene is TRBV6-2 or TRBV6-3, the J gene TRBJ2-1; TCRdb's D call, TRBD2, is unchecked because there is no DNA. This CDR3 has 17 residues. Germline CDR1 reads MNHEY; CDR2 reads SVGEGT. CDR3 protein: CASSSLGPGGQHNEQFF.

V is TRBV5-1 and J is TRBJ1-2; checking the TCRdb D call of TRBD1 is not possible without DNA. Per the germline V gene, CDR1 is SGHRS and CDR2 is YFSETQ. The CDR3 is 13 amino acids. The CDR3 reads CASSFNPGMVYTF.

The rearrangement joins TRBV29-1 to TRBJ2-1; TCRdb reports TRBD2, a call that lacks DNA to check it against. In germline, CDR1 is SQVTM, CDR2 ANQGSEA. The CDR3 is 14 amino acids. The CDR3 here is CSVVGLAVNNEQFF.

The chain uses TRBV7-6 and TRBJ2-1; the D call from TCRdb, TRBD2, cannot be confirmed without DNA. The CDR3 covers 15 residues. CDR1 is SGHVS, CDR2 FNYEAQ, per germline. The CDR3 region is CASSLEAGLYNEQFF.

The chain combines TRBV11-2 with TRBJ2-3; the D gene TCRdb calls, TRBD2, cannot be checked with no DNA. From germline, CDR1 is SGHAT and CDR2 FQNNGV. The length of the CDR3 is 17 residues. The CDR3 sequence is CASSSTRLAGGTDTQYF.

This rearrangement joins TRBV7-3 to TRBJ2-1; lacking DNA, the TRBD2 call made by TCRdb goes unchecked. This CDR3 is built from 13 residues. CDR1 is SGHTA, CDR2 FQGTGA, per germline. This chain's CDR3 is CASRRASGSEQFF.

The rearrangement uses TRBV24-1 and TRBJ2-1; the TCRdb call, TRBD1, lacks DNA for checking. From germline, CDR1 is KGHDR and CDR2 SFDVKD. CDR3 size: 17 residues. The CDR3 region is CATSDLEGQGAIYEQFF.

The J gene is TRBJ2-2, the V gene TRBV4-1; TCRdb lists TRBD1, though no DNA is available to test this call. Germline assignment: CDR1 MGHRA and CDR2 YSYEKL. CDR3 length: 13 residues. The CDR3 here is CASSPPRPGELFF.

The CDR3 spells CASSHWFPDTQYF. The chain recombines TRBV12-3 or TRBV12-4 with TRBJ2-3. The CDR3 loop spans 13 amino acids.

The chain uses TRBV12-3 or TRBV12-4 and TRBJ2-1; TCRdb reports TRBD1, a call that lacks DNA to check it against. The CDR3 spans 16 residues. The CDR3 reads CASSLTSWVFGGQGFF.

The chain's CDR3 is CASSAIWGHTDTQYF. V gene TRBV9 combines with J gene TRBJ2-3; the TCRdb call, TRBD1, lacks DNA for checking. Germline CDR1 is SGDLS and CDR2 is YYNGEE. This CDR3 is 15 amino acids long.

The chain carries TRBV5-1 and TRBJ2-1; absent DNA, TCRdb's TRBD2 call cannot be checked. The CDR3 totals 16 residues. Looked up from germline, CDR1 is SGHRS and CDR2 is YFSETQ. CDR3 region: CASSLIASGPNNEQFF. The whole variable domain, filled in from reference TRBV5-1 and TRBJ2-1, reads KAGVTQTPRYLIKTRGQQVTLSCSPISGHRSVSWYQQTPGQGLQFLFEYFSETQRNKGNFPGRFSGRQFSNSRSEMNVSTLELGDSALYLCASSLIASGPNNEQFFGPGTRLTVL.

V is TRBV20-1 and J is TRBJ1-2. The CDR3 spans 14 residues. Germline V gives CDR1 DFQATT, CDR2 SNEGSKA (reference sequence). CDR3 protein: CSASALTVNYGYTF.